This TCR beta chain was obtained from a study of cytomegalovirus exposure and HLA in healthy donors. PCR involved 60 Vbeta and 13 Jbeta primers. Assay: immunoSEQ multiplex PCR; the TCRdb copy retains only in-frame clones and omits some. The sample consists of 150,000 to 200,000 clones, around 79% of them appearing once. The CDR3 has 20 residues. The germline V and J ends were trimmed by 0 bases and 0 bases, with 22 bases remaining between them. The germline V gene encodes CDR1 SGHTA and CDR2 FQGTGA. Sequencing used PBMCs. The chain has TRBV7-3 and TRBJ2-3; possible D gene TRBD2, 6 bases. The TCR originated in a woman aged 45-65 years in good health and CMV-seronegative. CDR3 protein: CASSLTYPHNAGLSTDTQYF. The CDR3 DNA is TGTGCCAGCAGCTTAACGTACCCCCATAACGCGGGGCTTAGCACAGATACGCAGTATTTT.